These 27 T cell receptor beta chains were sequenced from one sample in a study of T-cell reconstitution after alpha-beta-depleted transplantation in children. Unique molecular identifiers were incorporated when the TCRbeta library was constructed. TCRdb recomputed calls from the PCR reads with MiXCR, one row per CDR3 protein. The table records approximately 490,000 distinct CDR3 sequences, over 9.5% of them present only once. Sequencing was performed on PBMCs, taken before TCRalphabeta/CD19-depleted stem cell transplant. The receptor set was obtained from a child younger than 10 with inherited bone marrow failure, due to receive a stem cell transplant.

This clonotype has at least ten counts. V usage is TRBV7-2 and J usage is TRBJ2-3; a possible D gene is TRBD2 (6 bases). This CDR3 region has 15 residues. The germline gives CDR1 SGHTA, CDR2 FQGNSA. V dropped 1 base and J dropped 5 bases, with 13 bases sitting between them. The CDR3 spells CASSLGAGPGDTQYF. In DNA, the CDR3 is TGTGCCAGCAGCTTAGGGGCGGGGCCCGGAGATACGCAGTATTTT. Looking up the rest from reference TRBV7-2 and TRBJ2-3 gives the full variable domain: GAGVSQSPSNKVTEKGKDVELRCDPISGHTALYWYRQSLGQGLEFLIYFQGNSAPDKSGLPSDRFSAERTGGSVSTLTIQRTQQEDSAVYLCASSLGAGPGDTQYFGPGTRLTVL.

The chain recombines TRBV12-3 or TRBV12-4 with TRBJ2-7; D uncertain. The CDR3 extends over 12 amino acids. With 5 bases removed from V and 0 bases from J, the gap between germline ends came to 5 bases. CDR3 sequence reads: CASSIISYEQYF. The CDR3, as DNA: TGTGCCAGCAGTATAATCTCCTACGAGCAGTACTTC.

There are a few counts of this clonotype. The chain couples TRBV20-1 to TRBJ1-5; no definite D call. Germline CDR1 and CDR2: DFQATT and SNEGSKA (reference sequence). This CDR3 has 13 amino acids. V lost 6 bases and J lost 1, with 10 bases in between. The CDR3 coding sequence is TGCAGTGCACCCCCGGGGAGCAATCAGCCCCAGCATTTT. It is translated as CSAPPGSNQPQHF.

This clonotype appeared many times. The chain employs TRBV6-6 and TRBJ2-1; the D gene is possibly TRBD2 (6 bases). Germline V gene lookup returns CDR1 MNHNY and CDR2 SVGAGI (reference sequence). There are 13 residues in the CDR3. Trimming removed 5 bases at V and 4 bases at J, with 9 bases between. In DNA, the CDR3 is TGTGCCAGCAGTCCGGGGGAGTACAATGAGCAGTTCTTC. Translating it yields CASSPGEYNEQFF.

This clonotype was seen only a few times. The gene calls are TRBV6-2 or TRBV6-3 and TRBJ2-1; 7 positions match TRBD2. This CDR3 has 15 amino acids. The J segment lost 8 bases and the V segment lost 2 bases, leaving 9 bases of the junction unmatched. Germline CDR1 and CDR2: MNHEY and SVGEGT. This chain's CDR3 is CASSYLRMGGDEQFF. CDR3 nucleotides: TGTGCCAGCAGTTACCTGCGCATGGGGGGGGATGAGCAGTTCTTC.

The gene calls are TRBV20-1 and TRBJ1-5; a possible D gene is TRBD1 (6 bases). V shed 3 bases and J shed 5 bases, with 14 bases lying between them. CDR1 and CDR2 (germline): DFQATT, SNEGSKA (reference sequence). CDR3 length: 14 residues. CDR3 amino acids: CSARAGAGDQPQHF. Written as DNA, the CDR3 is TGCAGTGCTAGGGCCGGGGCAGGGGATCAGCCCCAGCATTTT.

In its sample, this clonotype was seen many times. V usage is TRBV24-1 and J usage is TRBJ1-4; a weak D match, TRBD1 (5 bases). The germline V and J ends were trimmed by 4 bases and 8 bases, with 25 bases remaining between them. CDR3 length: 18 residues. Germline V gives CDR1 KGHDR, CDR2 SFDVKD. The CDR3 nucleotides read TGTGCCACCAGTGACTCCCCAGGATTGGGCACCGGGGGAGAAAAACTGTTTTTT. Translated, it gives CATSDSPGLGTGGEKLFF.

This clonotype was seen ten or more times. The chain carries TRBV20-1 and TRBJ2-1; 12 bases are a match to TRBD2. The CDR3 spans 17 residues. The ends lost 1 base at V and 4 bases at J; junction bases unmatched: 8. Germline V gene sequence: CDR1 DFQATT, CDR2 SNEGSKA (reference sequence). CDR3 loop: CSARVSSGRASYNEQFF. CDR3 nucleotide sequence: TGCAGTGCTAGAGTATCTAGCGGGAGGGCCTCATACAATGAGCAGTTCTTC.

This clonotype came up many times. V and J are TRBV7-2 and TRBJ1-2; 7 bases line up with TRBD1. Trimming took 4 bases from V and 5 from J; bases not matched to a gene: 1. Germline V gene lookup returns CDR1 SGHTA and CDR2 FQGNSA. The CDR3 runs to 12 residues. CDR3 region: CASSSRGYGYTF. DNA for the CDR3: TGTGCCAGCAGCTCCAGGGGGTATGGCTACACCTTC. The whole variable domain, remainder taken from reference TRBV7-2 and TRBJ1-2, is GAGVSQSPSNKVTEKGKDVELRCDPISGHTALYWYRQSLGQGLEFLIYFQGNSAPDKSGLPSDRFSAERTGGSVSTLTIQRTQQEDSAVYLCASSSRGYGYTFGSGTRLTVV.

There are many counts of this clonotype. The chain employs TRBV4-3 and TRBJ2-3; D unresolved. The V gene lost 0 bases and the J gene lost 5 bases, with 3 bases spanning the gap. Looked up from germline, CDR1 is LGHNA and CDR2 is YSLEER. The CDR3 has 12 amino acids. CDR3 region: CASSQEGDTQYF. The CDR3 DNA reads as TGCGCCAGCAGCCAAGAAGGAGATACGCAGTATTTT.

The rearrangement links TRBV7-8 to TRBJ1-1, with D perhaps matching TRBD1 (5 bases). The CDR3 has 17 residues. Looked up from germline, CDR1 is SGHVS and CDR2 is FQNEAQ. The V end lost 4 bases, the J end lost 4 bases, and 22 bases lay between the germline ends. CDR3 sequence reads: CASSSRPGLPTPTEAFF. CDR3 DNA: TGTGCCAGCAGCTCGAGGCCGGGACTTCCAACCCCCACTGAAGCTTTCTTT. Supplemented by reference TRBV7-8 and TRBJ1-1, the full variable domain reads GAGVSQSPRYKVAKRGQDVALRCDPISGHVSLFWYQQALGQGPEFLTYFQNEAQLDKSGLPSDRFFAERPEGSVSTLKIQRTQQEDSAVYLCASSSRPGLPTPTEAFFGQGTRLTVV.

This clonotype was seen more than once but under ten times. This sequence joins TRBV7-9 and TRBJ1-2; D not resolved. There are 14 residues in the CDR3. The germline V gene has CDR1 SEHNR and CDR2 FQNEAQ (reference sequence). V shed 1 base and J shed 8 bases, with 14 bases lying between them. This chain's CDR3 is CASSLGGLAEGYTF. CDR3 DNA: TGTGCCAGCAGCTTAGGCGGCTTGGCAGAAGGCTACACCTTC.

In its sample, this clonotype was seen many times. The chain employs TRBV12-3 or TRBV12-4 and TRBJ2-2, with D unclear. This CDR3 region has 13 residues. Trimming removed 6 bases from V and 5 bases from J, with 10 bases in between. DNA of the CDR3: TGTGCCAGCAGCCCCGTGCATACCGGGGAGCTGTTTTTT. This translates into CASSPVHTGELFF.

This clonotype has more than one count but fewer than ten. The V gene is TRBV6-5, the J gene TRBJ1-2; 7 bases line up with TRBD1. With V trimmed by 1 base and J by 8 bases, 7 bases remained unmatched. Germline-derived CDR1 and CDR2 are MNHEY and SVGAGI. The CDR3 extends over 14 amino acids. CDR3 coding DNA: TGTGCCAGCAGTTACTGGACAGCAGGGGGGGGCTACACCTTC. Its protein is CASSYWTAGGGYTF.

The J gene is TRBJ2-2, the V gene TRBV6-2 or TRBV6-3, with 13 bases lining up with TRBD2. CDR3 size: 17 residues. CDR1 is MNHEY, CDR2 SVGEGT, per germline. J was trimmed by 7 bases and V by 6 bases; bases with no gene match: 11. CDR3: CASSRPGLAGAYGELFF. In DNA, the CDR3 is TGTGCCAGCAGCCGACCCGGACTAGCGGGAGCCTACGGGGAGCTGTTTTTT.

The sample holds many counts of this clonotype. This rearrangement joins TRBV5-1 to TRBJ2-6; 7 nucleotides line up with TRBD1. Germline V gene lookup returns CDR1 SGHRS and CDR2 YFSETQ. The CDR3 contains 16 residues. Germline trimming cut 4 bases from V and 2 bases from J; bases unmatched to any gene: 6. This CDR3 is CASSPHRGPGANVLTF. CDR3 bases: TGCGCCAGCAGCCCACACAGGGGTCCTGGGGCCAACGTCCTGACTTTC.

This clonotype was picked up many times. The J gene is TRBJ2-1, the V gene TRBV20-1; 12 bases map to TRBD1. The germline gives CDR1 DFQATT, CDR2 SNEGSKA (reference sequence). The CDR3 consists of 13 residues. After removal of 5 bases from V and 9 bases from J, the junction contained 5 bases not matched to a gene. As DNA, the CDR3 is TGCAGTGCTCCGGGACAGGGGGCGGTTGAGCAGTTCTTC. Protein product: CSAPGQGAVEQFF.

This sequence joins TRBV5-1 and TRBJ2-7; 8 positions match TRBD1. J lost 4 bases, V lost 0 bases, and 6 bases had no gene match. Germline values: CDR1 SGHRS, CDR2 YFSETQ. This CDR3 spans 15 amino acids. CDR3 amino acids: CASSLGPGGEYEQYF. The CDR3 DNA sequence: TGCGCCAGCAGCTTGGGTCCAGGGGGCGAATACGAGCAGTACTTC. The whole variable domain, filled in from reference TRBV5-1 and TRBJ2-7, reads KAGVTQTPRYLIKTRGQQVTLSCSPISGHRSVSWYQQTPGQGLQFLFEYFSETQRNKGNFPGRFSGRQFSNSRSEMNVSTLELGDSALYLCASSLGPGGEYEQYFGPGTRLTVT.

This clonotype was detected ten times or more. The rearrangement uses TRBV4-1 and TRBJ2-5; D remains ambiguous. V dropped 2 bases and J dropped 4 bases, with 5 bases sitting between them. This CDR3 contains 12 residues. CDR1 MGHRA and CDR2 YSYEKL come from the germline V gene. CDR3 sequence (DNA): TGCGCCAGCAGCCAACCGTCAGAGACCCAGTACTTC. It is translated as CASSQPSETQYF.

CDR3 region: CASSQDSRGREANYGYTF. In DNA, the CDR3 is TGTGCCAGCAGCCAAGATAGCAGGGGGCGCGAGGCTAACTATGGCTACACCTTC. The chain combines TRBV4-2 with TRBJ1-2, with 8 positions matching TRBD1. This CDR3 is built from 18 residues. The V segment lost 0 bases and the J segment 0 bases; nucleotides outside the gene matches: 9. Germline-derived CDR1 and CDR2 are LGHNA and YNFKEQ.

This clonotype was seen many times. This chain joins TRBV5-5 and TRBJ1-2, with 8 bases identical to TRBD1. This CDR3 is built from 17 residues. The V segment lost 2 bases and the J segment 7 bases; nucleotides outside the gene matches: 16. CDR1 is SGHKS, CDR2 YYEKEE, per germline (reference sequence). The DNA of the CDR3 is TGTGCCAGCAGCTTAAGTGTAGGGTCAGGGGGCGTCGGTGGCTACACCTTC. Protein: CASSLSVGSGGVGGYTF.

The chain employs TRBV30 and TRBJ1-2; the D is unclear. The length of the CDR3 is 11 residues. CDR1 and CDR2 (germline): GTSNPN, SVGIG (reference sequence). The V end lost 0 bases, the J end lost 4 bases, and 3 bases lay between the germline ends. The CDR3 here is CAWSVAYGYTF. Written as DNA, the CDR3 is TGTGCCTGGAGTGTAGCCTATGGCTACACCTTC.

The chain joins TRBV6-1 to TRBJ2-1; 11 positions match TRBD2. The junction had 10 bases not matched to a gene; V was cut back by 5 bases and J by 1 base. This CDR3 spans 18 amino acids. CDR1 and CDR2 from the germline V gene are MNHNS and SASEGT. The CDR3 here is CASSNSGRASRSYNEQFF. The CDR3 DNA reads TGTGCCAGCAGTAATAGCGGGAGGGCCTCAAGGTCCTACAATGAGCAGTTCTTC.

The table lists this clonotype with many counts. The chain recombines TRBV20-1 with TRBJ2-7, with D unclear. There are 13 residues in the CDR3. In germline, CDR1 is DFQATT, CDR2 SNEGSKA (reference sequence). The V gene lost 3 bases and the J gene lost 0 bases, with 9 bases spanning the gap. The CDR3 coding sequence is TGCAGTGCTAGCCTAGGAGCCTCCTACGAGCAGTACTTC. Its translation: CSASLGASYEQYF.

At least ten counts were recorded for this clonotype. V and J are TRBV5-1 and TRBJ2-1; TRBD2 is a possible D gene (5 bases). The CDR3 is 15 residues long. Germline V gene sequence: CDR1 SGHRS, CDR2 YFSETQ. V was shortened by 0 bases and J by 5 bases, with 12 bases between the two germline ends. CDR3 DNA sequence: TGCGCCAGCAGCTTGGGGACTGCCTTAGACAATGAGCAGTTCTTC. This sequence encodes CASSLGTALDNEQFF.

This clonotype was seen many times. The chain is built from TRBV5-6 and TRBJ2-3; the D is unclear. V lost 1 base to trimming and J lost 0 bases, with 9 bases between them. This CDR3 contains 15 residues. CDR1 is SGHDT, CDR2 YYEEEE, per germline. The CDR3 DNA reads TGTGCCAGCAGCTTGCCAGGAACTAGCACAGATACGCAGTATTTT. This encodes CASSLPGTSTDTQYF.

This clonotype was counted many times. The gene calls are TRBV5-1 and TRBJ2-1; 8 positions agree with TRBD2. Trimming at V came to 0 bases and at J to 2 bases, leaving 4 bases not matched to a gene. The CDR3 loop spans 16 amino acids. The germline CDR1 and CDR2 sequences are SGHRS and YFSETQ. CDR3 bases: TGCGCCAGCAGCTTGGCGTTAGCGGGGACCTACAATGAGCAGTTCTTC. It encodes CASSLALAGTYNEQFF.